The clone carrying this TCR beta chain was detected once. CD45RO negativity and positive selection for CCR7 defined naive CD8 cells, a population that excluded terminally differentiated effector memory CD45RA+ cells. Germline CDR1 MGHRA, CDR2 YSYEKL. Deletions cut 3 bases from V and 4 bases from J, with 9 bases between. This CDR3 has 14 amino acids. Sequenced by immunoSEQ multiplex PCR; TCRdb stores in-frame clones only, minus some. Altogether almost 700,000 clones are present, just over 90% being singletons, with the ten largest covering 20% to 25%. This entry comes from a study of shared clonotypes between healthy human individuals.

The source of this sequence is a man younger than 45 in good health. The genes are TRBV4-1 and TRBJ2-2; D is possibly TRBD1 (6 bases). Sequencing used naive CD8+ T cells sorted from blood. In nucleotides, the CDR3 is TGCGCCAGCAGCCACAGGGGCTCCACCGGGGAGCTGTTTTTT. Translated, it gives CASSHRGSTGELFF.